This T cell receptor beta chain came from a study of spatial heterogeneity in lung cancer. For the study at large: More beta-chain than alpha-chain sequences were consistently detected. Mean representation of each unique TCR and UMI combination in the raw reads exceeded 9.5 occurrences.

The germline V gene has CDR1 SGHVS and CDR2 FQNEAQ. The length of the CDR3 is 14 residues. Trimming took off 6 bases at V and 0 bases at J, with 8 bases between the two ends. Individually, TCR cDNA molecules were each labelled with a unique molecular identifier. Via MiXCR, TCRdb re-called the 5' RACE reads, giving one row per CDR3 protein. Of about 2,900 distinct CDR3 sequences listed, about 15% are singletons. Time point denoted: sample taken at primary tumor resection. The rearrangement uses TRBV7-8 and TRBJ2-2; no clear D. This receptor was obtained from a female donor with early-stage non-small cell lung cancer. Sequencing used normal lung tissue next to the tumor, obtained at surgery. CDR3 sequence reads: CASSFGANTGELFF. In DNA form, the CDR3 reads TGTGCCAGCAGTTTTGGCGCGAACACCGGGGAGCTGTTTTTT.